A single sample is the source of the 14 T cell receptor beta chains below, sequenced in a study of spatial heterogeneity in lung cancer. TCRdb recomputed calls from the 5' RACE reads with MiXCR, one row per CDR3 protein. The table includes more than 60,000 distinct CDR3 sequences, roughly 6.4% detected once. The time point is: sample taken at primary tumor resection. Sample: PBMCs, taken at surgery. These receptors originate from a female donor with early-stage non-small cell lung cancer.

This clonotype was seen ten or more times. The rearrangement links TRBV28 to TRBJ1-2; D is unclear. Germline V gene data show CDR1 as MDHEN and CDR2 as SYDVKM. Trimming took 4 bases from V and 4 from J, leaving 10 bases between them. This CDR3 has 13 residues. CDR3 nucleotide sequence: TGTGCCAGCAGTTCATGGCGGGTCTATGGCTACACCTTC. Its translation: CASSSWRVYGYTF.

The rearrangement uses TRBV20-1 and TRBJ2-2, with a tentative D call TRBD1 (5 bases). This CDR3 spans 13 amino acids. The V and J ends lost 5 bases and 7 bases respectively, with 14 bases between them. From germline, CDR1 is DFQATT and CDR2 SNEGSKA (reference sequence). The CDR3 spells CSASRQSLGELFF. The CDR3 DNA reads TGCAGTGCTTCCCGACAGTCCCTCGGGGAGCTGTTTTTT.

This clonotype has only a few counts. The CDR3, as DNA: TGCGCCAGCCGGCGACTAGCGGAAGAGACCCAGTACTTC. Its protein product is CASRRLAEETQYF. The chain joins TRBV5-1 to TRBJ2-5; the match to TRBD2 covers 9 bases. This CDR3 has 13 amino acids. After removal of 7 bases from V and 3 bases from J, the junction contained 4 bases not matched to a gene. The V gene's germline CDR1 is SGHRS and CDR2 YFSETQ.

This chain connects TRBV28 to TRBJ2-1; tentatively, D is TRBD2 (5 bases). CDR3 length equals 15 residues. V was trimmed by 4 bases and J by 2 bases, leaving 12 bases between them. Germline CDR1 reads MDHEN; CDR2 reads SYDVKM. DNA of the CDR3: TGTGCCAGCAGTTCACAAGCGGCCCCCTACAATGAGCAGTTCTTC. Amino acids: CASSSQAAPYNEQFF.

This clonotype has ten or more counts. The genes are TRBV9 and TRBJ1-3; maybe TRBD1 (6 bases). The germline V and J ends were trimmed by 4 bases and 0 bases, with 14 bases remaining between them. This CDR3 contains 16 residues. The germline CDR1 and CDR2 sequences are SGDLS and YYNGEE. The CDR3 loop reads CASSPRQASSGNTIYF. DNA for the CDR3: TGTGCCAGCAGCCCCCGACAGGCGAGCTCTGGAAACACCATATATTTT.

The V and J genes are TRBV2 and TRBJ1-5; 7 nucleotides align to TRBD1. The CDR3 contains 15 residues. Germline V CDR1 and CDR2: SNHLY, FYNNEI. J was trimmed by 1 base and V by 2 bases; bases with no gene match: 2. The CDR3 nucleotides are TGTGCCAGCAGTGAATACAGGGGAAGCAATCAGCCCCAGCATTTT. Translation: CASSEYRGSNQPQHF.

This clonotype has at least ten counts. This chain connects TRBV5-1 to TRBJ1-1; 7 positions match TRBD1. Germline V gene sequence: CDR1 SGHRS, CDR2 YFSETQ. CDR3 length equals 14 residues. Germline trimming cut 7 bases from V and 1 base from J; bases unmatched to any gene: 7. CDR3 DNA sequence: TGCGCCAGCCGCGCCGGGACAGAGAACACTGAAGCTTTCTTT. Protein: CASRAGTENTEAFF.

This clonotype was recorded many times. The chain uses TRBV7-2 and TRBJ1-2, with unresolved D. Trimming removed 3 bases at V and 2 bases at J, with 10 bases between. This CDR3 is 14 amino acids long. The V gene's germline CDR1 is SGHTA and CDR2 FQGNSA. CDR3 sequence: CASSFTRVNYGYTF. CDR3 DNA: TGTGCCAGCAGCTTCACGAGGGTCAACTATGGCTACACCTTC.

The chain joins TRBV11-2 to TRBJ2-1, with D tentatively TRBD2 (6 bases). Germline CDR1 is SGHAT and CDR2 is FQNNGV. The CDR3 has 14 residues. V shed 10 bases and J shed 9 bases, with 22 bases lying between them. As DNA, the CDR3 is TGTGCCACTCTCATAGACCCGATCGGGAGTGAGCAGTTCTTC. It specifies CATLIDPIGSEQFF.

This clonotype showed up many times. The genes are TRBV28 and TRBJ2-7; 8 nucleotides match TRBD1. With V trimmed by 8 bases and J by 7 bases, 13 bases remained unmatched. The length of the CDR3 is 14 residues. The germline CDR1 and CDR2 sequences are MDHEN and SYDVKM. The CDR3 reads CASLAGGLRGEQYF. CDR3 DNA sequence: TGTGCCAGCTTGGCAGGGGGCTTGAGAGGGGAGCAGTACTTC. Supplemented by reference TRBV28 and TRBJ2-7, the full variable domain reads DVKVTQSSRYLVKRTGEKVFLECVQDMDHENMFWYRQDPGLGLRLIYFSYDVKMKEKGDIPEGYSVSREKKERFSLILESASTNQTSMYLCASLAGGLRGEQYFGPGTRLTVT.

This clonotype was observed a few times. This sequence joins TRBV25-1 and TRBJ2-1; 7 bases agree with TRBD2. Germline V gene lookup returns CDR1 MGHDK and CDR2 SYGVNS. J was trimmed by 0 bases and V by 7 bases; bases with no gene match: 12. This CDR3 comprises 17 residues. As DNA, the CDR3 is TGTGCCAGCACTAGATCGGCTAGCGGATTCTCCTACAATGAGCAGTTCTTC. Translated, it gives CASTRSASGFSYNEQFF.

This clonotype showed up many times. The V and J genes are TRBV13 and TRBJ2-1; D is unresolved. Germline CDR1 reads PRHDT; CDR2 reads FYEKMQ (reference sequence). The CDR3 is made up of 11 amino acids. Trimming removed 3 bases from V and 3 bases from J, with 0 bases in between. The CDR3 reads CASSFYNEQFF. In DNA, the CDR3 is TGTGCCAGCAGCTTCTACAATGAGCAGTTCTTC.

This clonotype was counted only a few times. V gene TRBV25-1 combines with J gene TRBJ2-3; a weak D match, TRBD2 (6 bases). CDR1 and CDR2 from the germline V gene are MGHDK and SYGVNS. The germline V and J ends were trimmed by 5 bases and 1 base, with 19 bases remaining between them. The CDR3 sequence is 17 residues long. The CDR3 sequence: CASSSTLAGRRTDTQYF. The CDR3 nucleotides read TGTGCCAGCAGTTCAACCCTCGCGGGACGGCGCACAGATACGCAGTATTTT. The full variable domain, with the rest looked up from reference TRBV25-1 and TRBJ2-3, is EADIYQTPRYLVIGTGKKITLECSQTMGHDKMYWYQQDPGMELHLIHYSYGVNSTEKGDLSSESTVSRIRTEHFPLTLESARPSHTSQYLCASSSTLAGRRTDTQYFGPGTRLTVL.

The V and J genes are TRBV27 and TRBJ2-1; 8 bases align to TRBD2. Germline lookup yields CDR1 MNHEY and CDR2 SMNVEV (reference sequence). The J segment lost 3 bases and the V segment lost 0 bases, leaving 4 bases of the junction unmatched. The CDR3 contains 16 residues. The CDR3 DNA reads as TGTGCCAGCAGTTTATCGGCCAGCGGGAGCTACAATGAGCAGTTCTTC. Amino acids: CASSLSASGSYNEQFF.